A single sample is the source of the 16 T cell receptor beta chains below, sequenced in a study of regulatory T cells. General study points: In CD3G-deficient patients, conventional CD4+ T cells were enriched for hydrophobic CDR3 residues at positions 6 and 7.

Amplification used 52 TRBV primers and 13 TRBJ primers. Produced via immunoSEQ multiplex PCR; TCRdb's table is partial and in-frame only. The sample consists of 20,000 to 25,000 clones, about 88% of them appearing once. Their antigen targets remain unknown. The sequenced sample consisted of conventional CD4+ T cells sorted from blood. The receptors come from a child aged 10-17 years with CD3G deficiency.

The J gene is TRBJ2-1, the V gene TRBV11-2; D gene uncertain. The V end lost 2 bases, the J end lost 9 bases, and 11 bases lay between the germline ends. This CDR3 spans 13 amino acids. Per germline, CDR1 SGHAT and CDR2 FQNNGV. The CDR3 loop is CASSLSGWGEQFF. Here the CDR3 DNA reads TGTGCCAGCAGCTTATCAGGTTGGGGTGAGCAGTTCTTC.

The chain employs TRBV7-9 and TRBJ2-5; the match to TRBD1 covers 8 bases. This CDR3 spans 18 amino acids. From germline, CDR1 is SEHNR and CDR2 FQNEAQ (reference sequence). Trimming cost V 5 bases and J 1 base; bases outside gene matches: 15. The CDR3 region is CASSRRTGTTGSQETQYF. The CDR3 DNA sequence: TGTGCCAGCAGCCGAAGGACAGGGACAACAGGGAGCCAAGAGACCCAGTACTTC.

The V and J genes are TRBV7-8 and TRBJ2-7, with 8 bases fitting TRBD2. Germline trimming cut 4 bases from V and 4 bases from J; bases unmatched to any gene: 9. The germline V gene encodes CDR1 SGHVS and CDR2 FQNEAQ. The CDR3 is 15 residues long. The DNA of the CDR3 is TGTGCCAGCAGCTCCGGGACTAGGACGGGGTACGAGCAGTACTTC. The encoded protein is CASSSGTRTGYEQYF. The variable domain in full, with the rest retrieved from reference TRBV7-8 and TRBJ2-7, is GAGVSQSPRYKVAKRGQDVALRCDPISGHVSLFWYQQALGQGPEFLTYFQNEAQLDKSGLPSDRFFAERPEGSVSTLKIQRTQQEDSAVYLCASSSGTRTGYEQYFGPGTRLTVT.

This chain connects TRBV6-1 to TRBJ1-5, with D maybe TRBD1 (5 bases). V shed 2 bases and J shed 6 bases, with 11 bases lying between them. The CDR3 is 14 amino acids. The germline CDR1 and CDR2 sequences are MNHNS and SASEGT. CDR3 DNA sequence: TGTGCCAGCAGTGAATGGGGGGTGGGTCAGCCCCAGCATTTT. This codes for CASSEWGVGQPQHF.

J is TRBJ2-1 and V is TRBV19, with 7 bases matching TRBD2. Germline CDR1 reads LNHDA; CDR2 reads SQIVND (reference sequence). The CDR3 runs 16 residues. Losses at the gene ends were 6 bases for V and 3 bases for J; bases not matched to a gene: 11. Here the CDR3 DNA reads TGTGCCAGTAGCCCCCTGGGGGGGAGGCACTACAATGAGCAGTTCTTC. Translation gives CASSPLGGRHYNEQFF. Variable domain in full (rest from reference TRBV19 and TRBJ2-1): DGGITQSPKYLFRKEGQNVTLSCEQNLNHDAMYWYRQDPGQGLRLIYYSQIVNDFQKGDIAEGYSVSREKKESFPLTVTSAQKNPTAFYLCASSPLGGRHYNEQFFGPGTRLTVL.

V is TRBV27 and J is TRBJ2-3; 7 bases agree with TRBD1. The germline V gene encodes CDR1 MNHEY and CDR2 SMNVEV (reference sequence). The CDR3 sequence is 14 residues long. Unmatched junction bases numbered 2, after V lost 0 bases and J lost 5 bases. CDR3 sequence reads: CASSLSNRGDTQYF. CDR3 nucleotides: TGTGCCAGCAGTTTATCCAACAGGGGAGATACGCAGTATTTT.

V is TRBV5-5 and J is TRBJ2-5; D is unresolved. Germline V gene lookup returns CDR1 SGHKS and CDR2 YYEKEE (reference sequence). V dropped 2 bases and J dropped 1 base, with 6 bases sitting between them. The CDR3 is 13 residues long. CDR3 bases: TGTGCCAGCAGCTTTTTGATCCAAGAGACCCAGTACTTC. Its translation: CASSFLIQETQYF.

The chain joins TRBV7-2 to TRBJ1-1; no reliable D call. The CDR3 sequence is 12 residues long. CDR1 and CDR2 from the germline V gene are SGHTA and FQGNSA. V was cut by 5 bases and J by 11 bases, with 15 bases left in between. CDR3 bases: TGTGCCAGCAGCGCGATAGGTCTACCGGCTTTCTTT. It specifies CASSAIGLPAFF.

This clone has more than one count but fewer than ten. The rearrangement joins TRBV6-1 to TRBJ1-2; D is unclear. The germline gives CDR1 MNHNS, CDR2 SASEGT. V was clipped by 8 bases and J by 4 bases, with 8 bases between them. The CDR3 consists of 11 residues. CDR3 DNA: TGTGCCAGCTCAGAACGCTATGGCTACACCTTC. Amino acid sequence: CASSERYGYTF.

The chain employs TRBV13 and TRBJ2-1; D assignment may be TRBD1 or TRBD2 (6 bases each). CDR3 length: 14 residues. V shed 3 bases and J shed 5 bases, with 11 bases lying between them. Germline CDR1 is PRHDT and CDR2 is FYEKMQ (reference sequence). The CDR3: CASSFGGPDNEQFF. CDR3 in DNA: TGTGCCAGCAGCTTTGGGGGGCCGGACAATGAGCAGTTCTTC.

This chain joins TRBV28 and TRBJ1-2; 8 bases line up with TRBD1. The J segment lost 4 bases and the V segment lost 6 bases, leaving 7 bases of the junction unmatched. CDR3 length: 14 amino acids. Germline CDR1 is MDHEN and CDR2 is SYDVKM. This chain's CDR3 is CASRRDRLSYGYTF. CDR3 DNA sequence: TGTGCCAGCAGAAGGGACAGGCTCTCCTATGGCTACACCTTC.

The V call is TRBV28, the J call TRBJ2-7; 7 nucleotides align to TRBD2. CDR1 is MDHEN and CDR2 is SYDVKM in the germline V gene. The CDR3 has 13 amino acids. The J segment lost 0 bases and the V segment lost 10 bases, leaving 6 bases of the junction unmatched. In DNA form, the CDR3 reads TGTGCCACCAGGGAGGGAACCTCCTACGAGCAGTACTTC. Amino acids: CATREGTSYEQYF.

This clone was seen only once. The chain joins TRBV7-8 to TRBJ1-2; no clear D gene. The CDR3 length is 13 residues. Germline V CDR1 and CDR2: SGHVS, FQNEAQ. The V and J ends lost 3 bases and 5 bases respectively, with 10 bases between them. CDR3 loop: CASSLPGGYGYTF. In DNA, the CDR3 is TGTGCCAGCAGCTTGCCAGGCGGTTATGGCTACACCTTC.

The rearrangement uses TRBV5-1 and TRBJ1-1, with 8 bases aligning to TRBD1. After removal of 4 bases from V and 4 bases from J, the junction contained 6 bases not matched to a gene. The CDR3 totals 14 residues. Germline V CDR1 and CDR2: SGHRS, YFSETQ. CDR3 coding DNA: TGCGCCAGCAGCCAAACAACAGGGGGCACTGAAGCTTTCTTT. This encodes CASSQTTGGTEAFF.

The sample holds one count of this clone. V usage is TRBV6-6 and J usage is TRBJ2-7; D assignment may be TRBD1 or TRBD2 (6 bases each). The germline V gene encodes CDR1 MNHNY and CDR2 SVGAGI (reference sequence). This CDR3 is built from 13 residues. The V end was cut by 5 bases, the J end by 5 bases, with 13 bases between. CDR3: CASSPGGPHEQYF. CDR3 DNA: TGTGCCAGCAGTCCCGGGGGCCCACACGAGCAGTACTTC.

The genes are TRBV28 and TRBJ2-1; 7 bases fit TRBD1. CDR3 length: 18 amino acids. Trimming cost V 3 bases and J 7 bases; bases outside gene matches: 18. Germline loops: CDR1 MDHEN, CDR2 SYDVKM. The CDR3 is CASSLYKSWTGPRNEQFF. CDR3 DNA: TGTGCCAGCAGTTTGTATAAGTCCTGGACAGGACCAAGGAATGAGCAGTTCTTC.